Sequencing of this TCR beta chain was carried out in a study of a mutant IDH1 vaccine in newly diagnosed glioma. Overall study: Previous treatment comprised radiotherapy, temozolomide, or both, mostly both.

As for time point: baseline, week 1 (first vaccination visit). Treatment reported: pre-vaccination baseline after standard-of-care therapy. Donors' newly diagnosed IDH1-mutant WHO grade 3 or 4 astrocytomas lacked nuclear ATRX. This CDR3 region has 16 residues. The germline CDR1 and CDR2 sequences are LNHNV and YYDKDF (reference sequence). V lost 0 bases, J lost 5 bases, and 13 bases lay in between. Findings and limits, study-wide: Of all patients, 85% to 95% showed vaccine-induced immune responses. Pseudoprogression showed no apparent link to changes in top peripheral T cell clonotypes.

Points on this clone: Its antigen is not known.

Sequencing used immunoSEQ multiplex PCR; TCRdb keeps in-frame clones, though not all of them. The sample includes approximately 67,000 clones, about four fifths seen only once; the top ten take 4% to 5.5%. This sequence joins TRBV15 and TRBJ1-4; D not resolved. Specimen: peripheral blood mononuclear cells (PBMCs), collected from a glioma patient treated with radiotherapy, temozolomide or both. The sequence came from a woman under 30 with glioma. Some clones in this sample may be carry-over from other donors' samples. The CDR3 sequence: CATSREEWTPNEKLFF. The CDR3 DNA reads TGTGCCACCAGCAGAGAGGAGTGGACCCCGAATGAAAAACTGTTTTTT. Together with reference TRBV15 and TRBJ1-4, the CDR3 gives the full variable domain: DAMVIQNPRYQVTQFGKPVTLSCSQTLNHNVMYWYQQKSSQAPKLLFHYYDKDFNNEADTPDNFQSRRPNTSFCFLDIRSPGLGDTAMYLCATSREEWTPNEKLFFGSGTQLSVL.